Below are 11 T cell receptor beta chains sequenced from a single sample in a study of CD8+ T cells in alopecia areata. Sample treatment: oral pan-JAK inhibitor, 5-10 mg twice daily. Sequencing used cDNA as its template, made by extracting RNA and reverse transcribing it. This table comes from immunoSEQ multiplex PCR, and its TCRdb copy is limited to in-frame clones, with some not included. This table has roughly 99,000 clones, around 83% appearing once. This specimen consisted of CD8+ T cells sorted from blood, obtained at week 24, from a patient treated with tofacitinib. Receptors originate from a human donor with alopecia areata.

This clone occurred a few times. The chain is built from TRBV30 and TRBJ2-2; no definite D call. The V and J ends lost 2 bases and 7 bases respectively, with 14 bases between them. Germline CDR1 GTSNPN, CDR2 SVGIG (reference sequence). This CDR3 has 14 residues. Here the CDR3 DNA reads TGTGCCTGGAGTTTCGGGCCAGAAGGCGGGGAGCTGTTTTTT. It encodes CAWSFGPEGGELFF.

The rearrangement uses TRBV6-6 and TRBJ2-1; D uncertain. Germline-derived CDR1 and CDR2 are MNHNY and SVGAGI (reference sequence). Deletions cut 0 bases from V and 8 bases from J, with 5 bases between. This CDR3 comprises 12 residues. The DNA of the CDR3 is TGTGCCAGCAGTTACTCCGGAGATGAGCAGTTCTTC. Translation: CASSYSGDEQFF.

The chain is built from TRBV5-1 and TRBJ1-1, with 7 bases matching TRBD1. Trimming took 4 bases from V and 4 from J; bases not matched to a gene: 10. Germline CDR1 and CDR2: SGHRS and YFSETQ. The CDR3 length is 15 residues. The CDR3 bases are TGCGCCAGCAGCGCCGGAAGACAGGGTACCACTGAAGCTTTCTTT. Its protein product is CASSAGRQGTTEAFF.

This chain links TRBV4-1 with TRBJ1-1; 7 bases fit TRBD1. The CDR3 extends over 17 amino acids. In germline, CDR1 is MGHRA, CDR2 YSYEKL. V lost 0 bases, J lost 1 base, and 8 bases stayed unmatched. CDR3 loop: CASSQDGPTGTNTEAFF. The CDR3 nucleotides read TGCGCCAGCAGCCAAGATGGGCCGACAGGGACGAACACTGAAGCTTTCTTT.

The count of this clone is one. The chain employs TRBV6-5 and TRBJ1-1; D gene uncertain. The CDR3 loop spans 13 amino acids. Germline CDR1 MNHEY, CDR2 SVGAGI. V was pared by 2 bases and J by 2 bases, with 6 bases between. The CDR3: CASSYAGNTEAFF. In DNA form, the CDR3 reads TGTGCCAGCAGTTACGCGGGTAACACTGAAGCTTTCTTT.

The V call is TRBV7-9, the J call TRBJ2-1; 7 nucleotides match TRBD1. From germline, CDR1 is SEHNR and CDR2 FQNEAQ (reference sequence). V dropped 1 base and J dropped 5; count of bases not matched to a gene: 5. The CDR3 spans 15 residues. The CDR3 nucleotides are TGTGCCAGCAGCTTAGGGGGACAGTTCAACAATGAGCAGTTCTTC. Translated, it gives CASSLGGQFNNEQFF.

The chain uses TRBV27 and TRBJ2-1; D gene ambiguous. V shed 5 bases and J shed 5 bases, with 7 bases lying between them. This CDR3 spans 12 amino acids. The germline CDR1 and CDR2 sequences are MNHEY and SMNVEV (reference sequence). The CDR3 coding sequence is TGTGCCAGCAGTGGGTCCCACAATGAGCAGTTCTTC. Protein sequence: CASSGSHNEQFF.

The gene calls are TRBV2 and TRBJ2-7, with a tentative D call TRBD1 (5 bases). The CDR3 has 14 amino acids. Between the trimmed V and J ends, which lost 4 bases and 6 bases, there was a span of 16 bases. Germline-derived CDR1 and CDR2 are SNHLY and FYNNEI. CDR3 nucleotides: TGTGCCAGCAGTGGATGGGGCTCTTCGGCCGAGCAGTACTTC. Amino acid sequence: CASSGWGSSAEQYF.

The V gene is TRBV27, the J gene TRBJ2-1; 10 positions match TRBD1. This CDR3 is 17 amino acids long. Germline assignment: CDR1 MNHEY and CDR2 SMNVEV (reference sequence). V lost 5 bases and J lost 12; bases outside the gene matches: 19. The CDR3 sequence: CASSTSRGTGVREVQFF. The DNA for the CDR3 is TGTGCCAGCAGTACCTCGAGGGGGACAGGGGTCCGCGAAGTGCAGTTCTTC.

The rearrangement joins TRBV1 to TRBJ2-2; the table's TRBD2 call for D was not verified on the DNA. TRBV1 is recorded as a pseudogene. The CDR3 runs 13 residues. The CDR3 DNA reads as TGCACCAGCAGCCGATATCCCACTGGGGAGCTGTTTTTT. This gives the protein CTSSRYPTGELFF.

V is TRBV6-6 and J is TRBJ2-5, with a tentative D call TRBD1 (6 bases). The V gene lost 2 bases and the J gene lost 5 bases, with 6 bases spanning the gap. Looked up from germline, CDR1 is MNHNY and CDR2 is SVGAGI (reference sequence). The CDR3 has 12 residues. The CDR3 loop reads CASSYRGETQYF. Written as DNA, the CDR3 is TGTGCCAGCAGTTACAGGGGGGAGACCCAGTACTTC.